In its sample, the clone carrying this TCR beta chain was seen once. Libraries were prepared by immunoSEQ multiplex PCR; TCRdb keeps only in-frame clonotypes and omits some of them. This table holds roughly 45,000 clones, roughly 80% found once. The sample originates from a study of PD-L1 blockade in urothelial cancer. Study-level information: Dosed intravenously at 1,200 mg every 3 weeks, atezolizumab was initiated by patients in the mid-2010s. A median blood sample held about 140,000 T cells and tens of thousands of unique TCRs.

From germline, CDR1 is ENHRY and CDR2 SYGVKD. The CDR3 runs 15 residues. V dropped 2 bases and J dropped 4 bases, with 14 bases sitting between them. Time point meaning: peripheral blood 6 weeks after treatment start. It was locally advanced or metastatic urothelial carcinoma that patients had. Sample numbers ranged from 1 to 8 per patient, encompassing pretreatment and on-treatment collections. The sample was PBMCs, taken around atezolizumab (anti-PD-L1) treatment. The sequence came from an older man with urothelial cancer. V is TRBV10-3 and J is TRBJ2-5, with a possible D match to TRBD2 (6 bases). The DNA for the CDR3 is TGTGCCATCAGTGAGATCGCGGGGCGGGGAGAGACCCAGTACTTC. It translates to CAISEIAGRGETQYF.